The sample holds a few counts of the clone carrying this TCR beta chain. Its target is unknown. This specimen belongs to a study of T cells after yellow fever vaccination. A process of 5'RACE template switching, which added a universal primer site and UMIs, was used to make TCR cDNA. TCRdb fed the 5' RACE reads into MiXCR, producing one record per CDR3 protein. The sample holds roughly 160,000 distinct CDR3 sequences, about a tenth seen once. Study results and caveats: Of the clonotypes, a small share occurred in both CD4 and CD8 compartments. Reappearance after the booster was observed for most primary-vaccination clones (about 96% CD4, more than 70% CD8).

This CDR3 is 12 amino acids long. V shed 6 bases and J shed 6 bases, with 8 bases lying between them. CDR1 and CDR2 from the germline V gene are MNHEY and SVGEGT. This sample comprised CD8+ T cells sorted from PBMCs, obtained 45 days after the yellow fever booster vaccination. V and J are TRBV6-2 or TRBV6-3 and TRBJ2-2; D unclear. The receptor comes from a man aged 18 to 30 who received the YFV17D yellow fever vaccine. In DNA form, the CDR3 reads TGTGCCAGCAGCCCATTCCCCGGGGAGCTGTTTTTT. It yields the protein CASSPFPGELFF.